This passage covers 26 T cell receptor beta chains from one sample sequenced in a study of blood T cell repertoires in COVID-19. The assay was immunoSEQ multiplex PCR, and TCRdb's table has in-frame clones only and misses some. This sample yields a few hundred thousand clones, of which approximately 82% are seen a single time; 2.9% belongs to the top ten. Material: peripheral blood. The receptors were gathered from a man aged 50 or older with active or convalescent COVID-19.

V usage is TRBV7-6 and J usage is TRBJ1-4, with 7 bases matching TRBD1. Germline assignment: CDR1 SGHVS and CDR2 FNYEAQ. This CDR3 is built from 17 residues. Trimming took 11 bases from V and 4 from J; bases not matched to a gene: 19. The CDR3: CASFFGDRAPINEKLFF. CDR3 sequence (DNA): TGTGCCTCTTTCTTTGGTGACAGGGCTCCTATTAATGAAAAACTGTTTTTT.

This clone turned up a few times. The chain carries TRBV28 and TRBJ1-1, with 8 nucleotides matching TRBD1. This CDR3 has 15 residues. J gave up 4 bases and V 3 bases, and 7 bases lay outside the gene matches. CDR1 is MDHEN and CDR2 is SYDVKM in the germline V gene. The CDR3 sequence: CASSFRGRVVTEAFF. The DNA of the CDR3 is TGTGCCAGCAGTTTCAGGGGGCGGGTGGTCACTGAAGCTTTCTTT.

The rearrangement joins TRBV18 to TRBJ1-3; no firm D call. The CDR3 covers 16 residues. V dropped 3 bases and J dropped 0 bases, with 12 bases sitting between them. Looked up from germline, CDR1 is KGHSH and CDR2 is LQKENI. The CDR3 coding sequence is TGTGCCAGCTCACCCGACATCGTATCCTCTGGAAACACCATATATTTT. It is translated as CASSPDIVSSGNTIYF.

The rearrangement joins TRBV7-9 to TRBJ2-7, with a tentative D call TRBD2 (5 bases). The germline V gene has CDR1 SEHNR and CDR2 FQNEAQ (reference sequence). The CDR3 is 14 amino acids. With 8 bases removed from V and 3 bases from J, the gap between germline ends came to 17 bases. CDR3 region: CASAGPGSLYEQYF. As DNA, the CDR3 is TGTGCCAGCGCCGGCCCGGGATCTCTCTACGAGCAGTACTTC.

The chain has TRBV2 and TRBJ2-3; 13 bases fit TRBD2. Trimming at V came to 7 bases and at J to 7 bases, leaving 5 bases not matched to a gene. The V gene's germline CDR1 is SNHLY and CDR2 FYNNEI. The CDR3 is made up of 14 amino acids. CDR3 nucleotides: TGTGCCAGCAAACTAGCGGGGGGGCTGAATACGCAGTATTTT. Its translation: CASKLAGGLNTQYF.

Only a few counts were recorded for this clone. This chain links TRBV5-4 with TRBJ2-7; TRBD2 matches at 14 bases. Looked up from germline, CDR1 is SGHNT and CDR2 is YYREEE (reference sequence). This CDR3 region has 16 residues. V trimming: 4 bases; J trimming: 4 bases; junction bases outside the gene matches: 7. This CDR3 reads CASSPGLAGVEYEQYF. The CDR3 nucleotides read TGTGCCAGCAGCCCGGGACTAGCGGGAGTAGAATACGAGCAGTACTTC.

J is TRBJ2-1 and V is TRBV6-6; 14 bases are shared with TRBD2. The germline V gene encodes CDR1 MNHNY and CDR2 SVGAGI (reference sequence). This CDR3 spans 20 amino acids. The trim removed 6 bases at V and 5 bases at J, leaving 18 bases unmatched. This chain's CDR3 is CASSLRPNRLAGGRDNEQFF. The CDR3 bases are TGTGCCAGCAGCTTACGACCTAACAGACTAGCGGGGGGGAGAGACAATGAGCAGTTCTTC.

V and J are TRBV30 and TRBJ1-2; D is possibly TRBD1 (6 bases). Germline loops: CDR1 GTSNPN, CDR2 SVGIG (reference sequence). CDR3 length equals 13 residues. V was shortened by 4 bases and J by 4 bases, with 13 bases between the two germline ends. The CDR3 sequence: CAWIRGWSYGYTF. CDR3 bases: TGTGCCTGGATCAGGGGATGGAGCTATGGCTACACCTTC.

The genes are TRBV7-2 and TRBJ1-2, with no clear D. Trimming took 5 bases from V and 9 from J, leaving 16 bases between them. The CDR3 covers 13 residues. CDR1 and CDR2 (germline): SGHTA, FQGNSA. CDR3 nucleotide sequence: TGTGCCAGCAGCCCGGGAGCGCGGGTCAGCTACACCTTC. This sequence encodes CASSPGARVSYTF.

This chain links TRBV9 with TRBJ2-2; 8 bases fit TRBD1. This CDR3 is built from 16 residues. Germline V gene lookup returns CDR1 SGDLS and CDR2 YYNGEE. The V gene end was trimmed by 3 bases and the J gene end by 0 bases; junction bases not matched to a gene: 4. The CDR3 coding sequence is TGTGCCAGCAGCGGGGGACAGGCGACGAACACCGGGGAGCTGTTTTTT. Translating gives CASSGGQATNTGELFF.

This rearrangement joins TRBV28 to TRBJ1-5; TRBD1 might be the D (5 bases). This CDR3 has 12 residues. V lost 7 bases, J lost 5 bases, and 9 bases lay in between. CDR1 and CDR2 (germline): MDHEN, SYDVKM. The CDR3 nucleotides read TGTGCCAGCACCCCAGGGCATCAGCCCCAGCATTTT. It is translated as CASTPGHQPQHF.

The V call is TRBV2, the J call TRBJ1-5; 9 nucleotides match TRBD1. CDR3 length: 14 residues. Germline values: CDR1 SNHLY, CDR2 FYNNEI. J gave up 6 bases and V 5 bases, and 5 bases lay outside the gene matches. The CDR3: CASSLGQGGQPQHF. The CDR3 coding sequence is TGTGCCAGCAGTTTGGGACAGGGAGGTCAGCCCCAGCATTTT.

V gene TRBV6-5 combines with J gene TRBJ1-1; D is ambiguous. Between the trimmed V and J ends, which lost 0 bases and 2 bases, there was a span of 7 bases. Germline lookup yields CDR1 MNHEY and CDR2 SVGAGI. CDR3 length: 14 amino acids. For the CDR3, the DNA is TGTGCCAGCAGTTACTCTACGGTAAACACTGAAGCTTTCTTT. Amino acids: CASSYSTVNTEAFF.

This chain links TRBV6-1 with TRBJ2-7, with D perhaps matching TRBD2 (5 bases). V was clipped by 1 base and J by 1 base, with 5 bases between them. This CDR3 is built from 13 residues. Germline V gene data show CDR1 as MNHNS and CDR2 as SASEGT. The CDR3 is CASSEGGSYEQYF. As DNA, the CDR3 is TGTGCCAGCAGTGAAGGAGGGTCCTACGAGCAGTACTTC.

The chain employs TRBV9 and TRBJ1-6, with TRBD1 identical over 7 bases. Trimming at V came to 0 bases and at J to 10 bases, leaving 4 bases not matched to a gene. The CDR3 is made up of 14 amino acids. Germline values: CDR1 SGDLS, CDR2 YYNGEE. DNA of the CDR3: TGTGCCAGCAGCGTAGGAGGCAGGGGGTCACCCCTCCACTTT. It specifies CASSVGGRGSPLHF.

This sequence joins TRBV5-8 and TRBJ2-5; 8 bases line up with TRBD1. The CDR3 runs to 14 residues. Germline V gives CDR1 SGHTS, CDR2 YDEGEE. The V segment lost 2 bases and the J segment 4 bases; nucleotides outside the gene matches: 4. The CDR3 DNA is TGTGCCAGCAGCTTTTCCAGGGGGCGAGAGACCCAGTACTTC. This encodes CASSFSRGRETQYF.

The V gene is TRBV5-1, the J gene TRBJ1-4; TRBD1 aligns across 8 bases. V was pared by 4 bases and J by 10 bases, with 12 bases of the junction left unmatched. The germline CDR1 and CDR2 sequences are SGHRS and YFSETQ. This CDR3 contains 15 residues. The DNA of the CDR3 is TGCGCCAGCAGCACCTCGGGACAGGATCTAGGAAAACTGTTTTTT. Its translation: CASSTSGQDLGKLFF.

The rearrangement joins TRBV30 to TRBJ2-2; TRBD2 aligns across 8 bases. Germline CDR1 reads GTSNPN; CDR2 reads SVGIG (reference sequence). The V segment lost 2 bases and the J segment 8 bases; nucleotides outside the gene matches: 7. The length of the CDR3 is 14 residues. The CDR3: CAWSPGTRVGELFF. The CDR3 bases are TGTGCCTGGAGTCCAGGGACTAGGGTGGGGGAGCTGTTTTTT.

This clone was observed a single time. The chain employs TRBV7-2 and TRBJ1-2, with 11 bases lining up with TRBD1. The germline V gene has CDR1 SGHTA and CDR2 FQGNSA. Trimming took 5 bases from V and 7 from J; bases not matched to a gene: 3. The CDR3 is 13 amino acids. CDR3 in amino acids: CASSPDRGLGYTF. The CDR3 DNA is TGTGCCAGCAGCCCGGACAGGGGGCTTGGCTACACCTTC.

This chain uses TRBV9 with TRBJ1-2; 7 nucleotides align to TRBD1. Germline loops: CDR1 SGDLS, CDR2 YYNGEE. The CDR3 loop spans 15 amino acids. V lost 3 bases, J lost 0 bases, and 5 bases stayed unmatched. CDR3: CASSGRRGANYGYTF. CDR3 DNA: TGTGCCAGCAGCGGACGCAGGGGGGCTAACTATGGCTACACCTTC.

V usage is TRBV30 and J usage is TRBJ1-3, with 9 bases lining up with TRBD1. Germline V gene lookup returns CDR1 GTSNPN and CDR2 SVGIG (reference sequence). CDR3 length equals 14 residues. With 4 bases clipped from V and 4 bases from J, the junction kept 5 bases outside the gene matches. CDR3 region: CAWNPGQGGNTIYF. CDR3 nucleotides: TGTGCCTGGAATCCGGGACAGGGAGGAAACACCATATATTTT.

V usage is TRBV5-4 and J usage is TRBJ1-2, with a weak D call TRBD1 (6 bases). Trimming took off 4 bases at V and 4 bases at J, with 11 bases between the two ends. Germline V lookup: CDR1 SGHNT, CDR2 YYREEE (reference sequence). The length of the CDR3 is 13 residues. CDR3 DNA: TGTGCCAGCAGCCCGGACAGAGCCTATGGCTACACCTTC. The encoded protein is CASSPDRAYGYTF.

The chain couples TRBV30 to TRBJ1-2; D is unresolved. The germline V gene encodes CDR1 GTSNPN and CDR2 SVGIG (reference sequence). This CDR3 has 12 amino acids. The CDR3, as DNA: TGTGCGAGGTCTAGACTTGGCTATGGCTACACCTTC. Its translation: CARSRLGYGYTF.

The rearrangement links TRBV5-1 to TRBJ1-1, with D maybe TRBD1 (5 bases). Trimming shortened V by 4 bases and J by 6 bases, and 19 bases separated the two germline ends. Germline loops: CDR1 SGHRS, CDR2 YFSETQ. This CDR3 region has 15 residues. CDR3: CASSPLGVGRAEAFF. The CDR3 DNA sequence: TGCGCCAGCAGCCCCCTGGGGGTAGGGAGGGCTGAAGCTTTCTTT.

The chain couples TRBV24-1 to TRBJ2-2; TRBD2 aligns across 10 bases. The CDR3 spans 14 residues. The V and J ends lost 8 bases and 2 bases, in that order; junction bases with no gene match: 1. Germline values: CDR1 KGHDR, CDR2 SFDVKD. The CDR3 loop reads CATKREGNTGELFF. CDR3 in DNA: TGTGCCACCAAGCGGGAGGGAAACACCGGGGAGCTGTTTTTT.

This clone was seen only a few times. The J gene is TRBJ2-3, the V gene TRBV27, with D possibly matching TRBD2 (7 bases). Germline CDR1 MNHEY, CDR2 SMNVEV (reference sequence). The V end was cut by 3 bases, the J end by 8 bases, with 12 bases between. The CDR3 totals 13 residues. In DNA, the CDR3 is TGTGCCAGCAGTTTTAGGGGGAGGGGTACGCAGTATTTT. This sequence encodes CASSFRGRGTQYF.